What follows are 32 T cell receptor beta chains derived from one specimen sequenced in a study of blood T cell repertoires in COVID-19. Profiled with immunoSEQ multiplex PCR; TCRdb holds only in-frame clones, not every one. The repertoire consists of 80,000 to 100,000 clones, with 81% occurring once and the leading ten covering approximately 4.5%. The sample comprised peripheral blood. These receptors all come from a man in his 60s with acute or convalescent COVID-19.

CDR3 DNA sequence: TGTGCCAGCAGCTTATACGGCGGGAGTGGCACCGGGGAGCTGTTTTTT. Translating gives CASSLYGGSGTGELFF. The chain couples TRBV7-3 to TRBJ2-2; 7 bases are shared with TRBD2. V shed 2 bases and J 4 bases; nucleotides not matched to a gene: 7. The CDR3 is 16 amino acids. Per the germline V gene, CDR1 is SGHTA and CDR2 is FQGTGA. Looking up the rest from reference TRBV7-3 and TRBJ2-2 gives the full variable domain: GAGVSQTPSNKVTEKGKYVELRCDPISGHTALYWYRQSLGQGPEFLIYFQGTGAADDSGLPNDRFFAVRPEGSVSTLKIQRTERGDSAVYLCASSLYGGSGTGELFFGEGSRLTVL.

The sample holds one count of this clone. The chain uses TRBV3-1 (or the pseudogene TRBV3-2) and TRBJ2-2, with D possibly TRBD2 on 6 matching bases. The CDR3 length is 16 residues. Trimming left V 4 bases short and J 1 base short, with 13 bases between. The germline V gene encodes CDR1 LGHDT and CDR2 YNNKEL (reference sequence). In nucleotides, the CDR3 is TGTGCCAGCAGCCCCGCCGGGCGGGGGAACACCGGGGAGCTGTTTTTT. It yields the protein CASSPAGRGNTGELFF.

This clone was counted only a few times. The chain combines TRBV9 with TRBJ2-2; no clear D gene. This CDR3 is 14 amino acids long. Trimming left V 2 bases short and J 1 base short, with 6 bases between. Per the germline V gene, CDR1 is SGDLS and CDR2 is YYNGEE. The CDR3 coding sequence is TGTGCCAGCAGCGTCGACATGAACACCGGGGAGCTGTTTTTT. Its translation: CASSVDMNTGELFF.

In this sample, this clone turned up a few times. This chain uses TRBV6-2 or TRBV6-3 with TRBJ2-7, with a possible D match to TRBD1 (5 bases). V was pared by 3 bases and J by 3 bases, with 9 bases between. This CDR3 region has 13 residues. Germline V gene sequence: CDR1 MNHEY, CDR2 SVGEGT. This CDR3 reads CASSYYDSYEQYF. The CDR3 bases are TGTGCCAGCAGTTATTACGACAGCTACGAGCAGTACTTC.

For this clone: The sample holds other DNA sequences that translate to the same CDR3. The V call is TRBV5-1, the J call TRBJ2-5, with D hard to call. This CDR3 has 14 residues. Trimming removed 0 bases from V and 5 bases from J, with 11 bases in between. Germline loops: CDR1 SGHRS, CDR2 YFSETQ. The CDR3 nucleotides read TGCGCCAGCAGCTTGGGAGGAACGGGTGAGACCCAGTACTTC. Its translation is CASSLGGTGETQYF.

The chain uses TRBV27 and TRBJ2-5, with D possibly TRBD2 on 6 matching bases. Trimming cost V 6 bases and J 5 bases, with 10 bases left between them. Germline values: CDR1 MNHEY, CDR2 SMNVEV (reference sequence). This CDR3 contains 12 residues. CDR3 in DNA: TGTGCCAGCAGGACTAGTAGCGAGACCCAGTACTTC. Translation: CASRTSSETQYF.

The gene calls are TRBV7-2 and TRBJ1-2, with 11 bases that match TRBD1. The germline gives CDR1 SGHTA, CDR2 FQGNSA. The V segment lost 5 bases and the J segment 5 bases; nucleotides outside the gene matches: 4. The CDR3 runs to 14 residues. CDR3 protein: CASSPDRGPYGYTF. In DNA form, the CDR3 reads TGTGCCAGCAGCCCGGACAGGGGGCCTTATGGCTACACCTTC.

The chain recombines TRBV7-9 with TRBJ1-6; 9 positions match TRBD1. There are 16 residues in the CDR3. The germline V gene has CDR1 SEHNR and CDR2 FQNEAQ (reference sequence). Losses at the gene ends were 2 bases for V and 5 bases for J; bases not matched to a gene: 4. Here the CDR3 DNA reads TGTGCCAGCAGCTTACCCCGGGACAGGGATAATTCACCCCTCCACTTT. This encodes CASSLPRDRDNSPLHF. Full variable domain (remainder filled in from reference TRBV7-9 and TRBJ1-6): DTGVSQNPRHKITKRGQNVTFRCDPISEHNRLYWYRQTLGQGPEFLTYFQNEAQLEKSRLLSDRFSAERPKGSFSTLEIQRTEQGDSAMYLCASSLPRDRDNSPLHFGNGTRLTVT.

V usage is TRBV4-3 and J usage is TRBJ1-5, with D possibly TRBD1 on 5 matching bases. With 1 base removed from V and 3 bases from J, the gap between germline ends came to 10 bases. CDR1 and CDR2 (germline): LGHNA, YSLEER. The CDR3 covers 15 residues. Here the CDR3 reads CASSQGRQPNQPQHF. The CDR3 nucleotides are TGCGCCAGCAGCCAAGGTAGACAGCCCAATCAGCCCCAGCATTTT.

The chain uses TRBV5-1 and TRBJ2-7; possible D gene TRBD2, 6 bases. This CDR3 is 15 amino acids long. The V and J ends lost 2 bases and 0 bases respectively, with 12 bases between them. Looked up from germline, CDR1 is SGHRS and CDR2 is YFSETQ. This CDR3 reads CASSLAAGFSYEQYF. CDR3 nucleotide sequence: TGCGCCAGCAGCTTAGCTGCGGGGTTCTCCTACGAGCAGTACTTC. Variable domain in full (rest from reference TRBV5-1 and TRBJ2-7): KAGVTQTPRYLIKTRGQQVTLSCSPISGHRSVSWYQQTPGQGLQFLFEYFSETQRNKGNFPGRFSGRQFSNSRSEMNVSTLELGDSALYLCASSLAAGFSYEQYFGPGTRLTVT.

The chain joins TRBV20-1 to TRBJ2-3; possible D gene TRBD1, 6 bases. With 5 bases removed from V and 2 bases from J, the gap between germline ends came to 17 bases. The CDR3 extends over 15 amino acids. Germline assignment: CDR1 DFQATT and CDR2 SNEGSKA (reference sequence). The CDR3: CSAGGQGWNTDTQYF. CDR3 in DNA: TGCAGTGCTGGTGGTCAGGGGTGGAACACAGATACGCAGTATTTT.

V is TRBV12-5 and J is TRBJ1-1, with D unclear. The CDR3 has 12 amino acids. The germline V gene encodes CDR1 LGHNT and CDR2 FRNRAP. With 4 bases removed from V and 8 bases from J, the gap between germline ends came to 11 bases. CDR3: CASGYTLPEAFF. The CDR3 DNA reads TGTGCTAGTGGTTACACCCTTCCGGAAGCTTTCTTT.

This rearrangement joins TRBV18 to TRBJ2-1, with 8 nucleotides matching TRBD2. Germline lookup yields CDR1 KGHSH and CDR2 LQKENI. This CDR3 comprises 14 residues. The V segment lost 3 bases and the J segment 5 bases; nucleotides outside the gene matches: 3. The CDR3 sequence: CASSPGLVDNEQFF. The CDR3 DNA reads TGTGCCAGCTCACCGGGACTAGTTGACAATGAGCAGTTCTTC.

With respect to this clone: This may arise from a read error, as a much more abundant clone is one base away. This sample includes further DNA sequences coding for the same CDR3. The V and J genes are TRBV19 and TRBJ1-5, with 8 bases identical to TRBD1. Germline assignment: CDR1 LNHDA and CDR2 SQIVND (reference sequence). V shed 3 bases and J 6 bases; nucleotides not matched to a gene: 4. The CDR3 has 14 amino acids. The CDR3 region is CASSIGQGAQPQHF. DNA of the CDR3: TGTGCCAGTAGTATCGGTCAGGGGGCTCAGCCCCAGCATTTT.

CDR3 bases: TGTGCCAGCAGTTCAGGACTAGCGGGGACTTACGAGCAGTACTTC. This encodes CASSSGLAGTYEQYF. This sequence joins TRBV27 and TRBJ2-7; 12 bases are a match to TRBD2. Germline CDR1 MNHEY, CDR2 SMNVEV (reference sequence). V shed 4 bases, J shed 4 bases, and the junction held 5 bases outside the gene matches. The CDR3 runs to 15 residues.

This clone was detected a few times. This CDR3 is CASRWPSFNEKLFF. DNA for the CDR3: TGTGCCAGCAGATGGCCTTCCTTTAATGAAAAACTGTTTTTT. The chain couples TRBV6-5 to TRBJ1-4, with D unclear. V lost 6 bases to trimming and J lost 4 bases, with 12 bases between them. The CDR3 loop spans 14 amino acids. The germline V gene encodes CDR1 MNHEY and CDR2 SVGAGI.

The chain carries TRBV3-1 (or the pseudogene TRBV3-2) and TRBJ2-1; TRBD1 agrees at 7 bases. This CDR3 contains 15 residues. Germline V lookup: CDR1 LGHDT, CDR2 YNNKEL (reference sequence). V lost 5 bases and J lost 6; bases outside the gene matches: 10. DNA of the CDR3: TGTGCCAGCAGCTCCCACAAGGGACAGCCCAATGAGCAGTTCTTC. Translation gives CASSSHKGQPNEQFF.

Worth noting for this clone: One end of the junction fails to match germline, which may point to a read error. This chain uses TRBV29-1 with TRBJ2-5; TRBD1 might be the D (6 bases). This CDR3 has 14 residues. Germline V gene data show CDR1 as SQVTM and CDR2 as ANQGSEA. In DNA form, the CDR3 reads TGCAGCGTGGAAGAGGGCTCAGGGGTAGAGACCCAGTACTTC. It translates to CSVEEGSGVETQYF.

V and J are TRBV9 and TRBJ2-4; 7 bases match TRBD1. Per the germline V gene, CDR1 is SGDLS and CDR2 is YYNGEE. J was trimmed by 8 bases and V by 5 bases; bases with no gene match: 10. The length of the CDR3 is 14 residues. The CDR3 spells CASSRDRVRDIQYF. The CDR3 nucleotides read TGTGCCAGCAGTCGAGACAGGGTTAGAGACATTCAGTACTTC.

The J gene is TRBJ2-7, the V gene TRBV5-4; 8 nucleotides align to TRBD1. The J segment lost 2 bases and the V segment lost 5 bases, leaving 6 bases of the junction unmatched. The CDR3 extends over 14 amino acids. CDR1 is SGHNT and CDR2 is YYREEE in the germline V gene (reference sequence). The CDR3 DNA is TGTGCCAGCAGTGGCCGGACAGGGACCTACGAGCAGTACTTC. It encodes CASSGRTGTYEQYF.

The genes are TRBV7-2 and TRBJ2-4, with D perhaps matching TRBD2 (5 bases). The germline V and J ends were trimmed by 3 bases and 2 bases, with 8 bases remaining between them. This CDR3 contains 14 residues. From germline, CDR1 is SGHTA and CDR2 FQGNSA. CDR3 sequence: CASSFDGTKNIQYF. DNA for the CDR3: TGTGCCAGCAGCTTTGACGGGACCAAAAACATTCAGTACTTC.

This chain links TRBV7-2 with TRBJ1-4; D is possibly TRBD1 (6 bases). The ends were cut back, 8 bases at V and 0 bases at J, with 16 bases in the middle. CDR3 size: 16 residues. Germline values: CDR1 SGHTA, CDR2 FQGNSA. The CDR3 DNA reads TGTGCCAGCTCCCGGAGGGGGGGCCCAACTAATGAAAAACTGTTTTTT. It is translated as CASSRRGGPTNEKLFF. Variable domain in full (rest from reference TRBV7-2 and TRBJ1-4): GAGVSQSPSNKVTEKGKDVELRCDPISGHTALYWYRQSLGQGLEFLIYFQGNSAPDKSGLPSDRFSAERTGGSVSTLTIQRTQQEDSAVYLCASSRRGGPTNEKLFFGSGTQLSVL.

The chain joins TRBV28 to TRBJ1-5; weak D call: TRBD1 (5 bases). This CDR3 spans 17 amino acids. Germline CDR1 is MDHEN and CDR2 is SYDVKM. Trimming removed 5 bases from V and 1 base from J, with 18 bases in between. CDR3 DNA: TGTGCCAGCAGTCCGCCCCCCAGGGTAAGGAGCAATCAGCCCCAGCATTTT. This translates into CASSPPPRVRSNQPQHF.

The V call is TRBV7-6, the J call TRBJ2-2; the D gene is possibly TRBD2 (5 bases). This CDR3 contains 15 residues. With 1 base removed from V and 4 bases from J, the gap between germline ends came to 10 bases. Germline-derived CDR1 and CDR2 are SGHVS and FNYEAQ. The CDR3 coding sequence is TGTGCCAGCAGCTTAGGGCCGGGGAGCACCGGGGAGCTGTTTTTT. Amino acid sequence: CASSLGPGSTGELFF.

The chain carries TRBV28 and TRBJ1-3; D remains unclear. Germline V gene sequence: CDR1 MDHEN, CDR2 SYDVKM. This CDR3 spans 16 amino acids. V lost 2 bases and J lost 0, with 11 bases in between. The CDR3 DNA reads TGTGCCAGCAGTTTAGCCGGTTTAAGCTCTGGAAACACCATATATTTT. Translated: CASSLAGLSSGNTIYF.

CDR3 DNA sequence: TGTGCCAGCAGCCGGACCGGGACTAGCGGGAGCGATGAGCAGTTCTTC. It translates to CASSRTGTSGSDEQFF. J is TRBJ2-1 and V is TRBV4-2; 14 bases align to TRBD2. The CDR3 sequence is 16 residues long. Germline-derived CDR1 and CDR2 are LGHNA and YNFKEQ. Trimming cost V 4 bases and J 8 bases; bases outside gene matches: 7.

The chain couples TRBV4-1 to TRBJ2-7; D gene ambiguous. V was pared by 0 bases and J by 2 bases, with 5 bases between. The CDR3 consists of 13 residues. From germline, CDR1 is MGHRA and CDR2 YSYEKL. The CDR3 DNA is TGCGCCAGCAGCCAAGAGTTAGCCTACGAGCAGTACTTC. Its translation: CASSQELAYEQYF.

CDR3 DNA sequence: TGTGCCAGCAGCTTGGGATCCGGGACTGGGTACCAAGAGACCCAGTACTTC. Translated: CASSLGSGTGYQETQYF. This chain joins TRBV7-9 and TRBJ2-5; TRBD2 might be the D (6 bases). The V end lost 3 bases, the J end lost 0 bases, and 17 bases lay between the germline ends. The CDR3 spans 17 residues. Germline-derived CDR1 and CDR2 are SEHNR and FQNEAQ (reference sequence). The full variable domain, in which reference TRBV7-9 and TRBJ2-5 provide the parts outside the CDR3, is DTGVSQNPRHKITKRGQNVTFRCDPISEHNRLYWYRQTLGQGPEFLTYFQNEAQLEKSRLLSDRFSAERPKGSFSTLEIQRTEQGDSAMYLCASSLGSGTGYQETQYFGPGTRLLVL.

The chain combines TRBV2 with TRBJ1-5; D is uncertain. Germline V gives CDR1 SNHLY, CDR2 FYNNEI. CDR3 length: 14 residues. With 6 bases removed from V and 3 bases from J, the gap between germline ends came to 12 bases. CDR3 in amino acids: CASRTRVSNQPQHF. In nucleotides, the CDR3 is TGTGCCAGCAGAACCCGGGTCTCCAATCAGCCCCAGCATTTT.

V usage is TRBV4-2 and J usage is TRBJ1-2; D unresolved. There are 19 residues in the CDR3. With 4 bases removed from V and 3 bases from J, the gap between germline ends came to 27 bases. The germline gives CDR1 LGHNA, CDR2 YNFKEQ. The CDR3 spells CASSRPAQDLRTEDYGYTF. The CDR3 DNA reads as TGTGCCAGCAGCCGTCCCGCCCAGGACCTAAGGACGGAGGACTATGGCTACACCTTC.

The J gene is TRBJ2-5, the V gene TRBV7-2; TRBD1 aligns across 7 bases. The CDR3 covers 13 residues. V shed 5 bases and J 6 bases; nucleotides not matched to a gene: 6. Germline CDR1 reads SGHTA; CDR2 reads FQGNSA. The CDR3 protein is CASSPRQGQTQYF. CDR3 DNA sequence: TGTGCCAGCAGCCCTCGACAGGGACAGACCCAGTACTTC.

This rearrangement joins TRBV27 to TRBJ1-2; no clear D. The CDR3 extends over 14 amino acids. Germline-derived CDR1 and CDR2 are MNHEY and SMNVEV (reference sequence). Trimming stripped 0 bases from V and 6 bases from J, with 11 bases between. The CDR3 loop is CASSLSAQRDGYTF. CDR3 in DNA: TGTGCCAGCAGTTTATCGGCCCAGCGAGATGGCTACACCTTC.